The rows below give T cell receptor beta chains drawn from one sample of a study of control samples from healthy donors and cancer patients. This table comes from immunoSEQ multiplex PCR, and its TCRdb copy is limited to in-frame clones, with some not included. The sample holds 150,000 to 200,000 clones, approximately 86% seen once. The material sequenced was blood. The receptors were sampled from a man younger than 35 in good health. CDR3s include the opening cysteine and the closing phenylalanine or tryptophan. D genes are given only for firm matches. Some rows mark clone size as missing; the rest say once, few, many or name a class of expanded clone.

CDR3nt,CDR3aa,abundance,d_gene,j_gene,v_gene
TGTGCCAGCAGTGAATATTCCCTCGGGACAGGGGGTCCAGATACGCAGTATTTT,CASSEYSLGTGGPDTQYF,NA,TRBD1,TRBJ2-3,TRBV2
TGTGCCAGCAGCTTAGATGCGGGACGTTTAGGGGATGGCTACACCTTC,CASSLDAGRLGDGYTF,NA,NA,TRBJ1-2,TRBV7-2
TGTGCCAGCAGCGGGCCCGGGACAGGGGTCAATCAGCCCCAGCATTTT,CASSGPGTGVNQPQHF,NA,TRBD1,TRBJ1-5,TRBV5-6
TGTGCCAGCTCACAAACTAACTATGGCTACACCTTC,CASSQTNYGYTF,NA,NA,TRBJ1-2,TRBV18
TGTGCCAGCAGCACGCACAGGGGCCGGGCCGAAAAACTGTTTTTT,CASSTHRGRAEKLFF,NA,TRBD1,TRBJ1-4,TRBV28
TGCGCCAGCAGCCAAGATCACGGCAGGGCGACAGATACGCAGTATTTT,CASSQDHGRATDTQYF,NA,NA,TRBJ2-3,TRBV4-3
TGTGCCAGCAGTGCGACAGTGAGCTACAATGAGCAGTTCTTC,CASSATVSYNEQFF,NA,NA,TRBJ2-1,TRBV7-9
TGTGCCAGCAGCTTAAATTTCCGCACAGATACGCAGTATTTT,CASSLNFRTDTQYF,NA,NA,TRBJ2-3,TRBV7-2
TGTGCCAGCTCACCGGACGGCCTAATCTCTGAAGCTTTCTTT,CASSPDGLISEAFF,NA,NA,TRBJ1-1,TRBV18
TGTGCCAGCAGCTTGGCTTCAGGGTCTTATGGCTACACCTTC,CASSLASGSYGYTF,few,NA,TRBJ1-2,TRBV5-4
TGTGCCAGCAGCCTAAGAGTCACTTACTATAATTCACCCCTCCACTTT,CASSLRVTYYNSPLHF,NA,NA,TRBJ1-6,TRBV14
TGTGCCTGGAGTCACAGACAGGGCCTTTCCTACGAGCAGTACTTC,CAWSHRQGLSYEQYF,NA,TRBD1,TRBJ2-7,TRBV30
TGTGCCAGCAGCTTAGTGGGACAGGGAGGCCCTAACGAGCAGTACTTC,CASSLVGQGGPNEQYF,NA,TRBD1,TRBJ2-7,TRBV7-2
TGCGCCAGCAGCCAAGATGGGACGCCAAACTATGGCTACACCTTC,CASSQDGTPNYGYTF,NA,NA,TRBJ1-2,TRBV4-1
TGTGCCAGCAGTCGCTTGGGAACGGGGTACTACGAGCAGTACTTC,CASSRLGTGYYEQYF,NA,NA,TRBJ2-7,TRBV5-4
TGTGCCAGCAGTTTATCGGGGGCCTATGGCTACACCTTC,CASSLSGAYGYTF,NA,NA,TRBJ1-2,TRBV6-2/TRBV6-3
TGCGCCAGCAGCCGACGGACAGGCAATCAGCCCCAGCATTTT,CASSRRTGNQPQHF,NA,NA,TRBJ1-5,TRBV4-1
TGTGCCTGGAGTGTCACGGACAGTCTAAAAAACATTCAGTACTTC,CAWSVTDSLKNIQYF,NA,NA,TRBJ2-4,TRBV30
TGTGCCAGCAGCTTAGGGAGGGGGAACTACAATGAGCAGTTCTTC,CASSLGRGNYNEQFF,NA,NA,TRBJ2-1,TRBV11-1
TGTGCCAGCAGTGATCTATCGGGCAGGGGGCGTTCTAATGAAAAACTGTTTTTT,CASSDLSGRGRSNEKLFF,NA,TRBD1,TRBJ1-4,TRBV25-1
TGTGCCAGCAGCTTGAGTGCCCTTACTAACTCTGGGGCCAACGTCCTGACTTTC,CASSLSALTNSGANVLTF,NA,NA,TRBJ2-6,TRBV5-4
TGTGCTAGCAGCTCCGGGGGTGGGCTACAAGAGACCCAGTACTTC,CASSSGGGLQETQYF,NA,NA,TRBJ2-5,TRBV7-7
TGTGCCAGCTCACCAGGCTCGGGGGGGCAGAACACTGAAGCTTTCTTT,CASSPGSGGQNTEAFF,NA,NA,TRBJ1-1,TRBV18
TGCGCCAGCAGCTTGGTGGGGGACCCTGAAGCTTTCTTT,CASSLVGDPEAFF,once,NA,TRBJ1-1,TRBV5-1
TGTGCCAGCAGTTCCGAACTTACGAACACTGAAGCTTTCTTT,CASSSELTNTEAFF,NA,NA,TRBJ1-1,TRBV6-5
TGTGCCAGCAGCTTGGGCGAGGGGCGGACGGAAACAGATACGCAGTATTTT,CASSLGEGRTETDTQYF,NA,NA,TRBJ2-3,TRBV5-8
TGTGCCAGCAGCTCAGACAGGGGTCTCGAAGCTTTCTTT,CASSSDRGLEAFF,NA,TRBD1,TRBJ1-1,TRBV11-2
TGTGCCAGCAGCGTACGGGGGGTCGGGGAGCTGTTTTTT,CASSVRGVGELFF,once,TRBD2,TRBJ2-2,TRBV9
TGTGCCAGCAGCTCCCGGACAGGGGGCGGGGAAAAACTGTTTTTT,CASSSRTGGGEKLFF,few,TRBD1,TRBJ1-4,TRBV9
TGTGCCAGCAGCTTCAGGGACACTGAAGCTTTCTTT,CASSFRDTEAFF,NA,NA,TRBJ1-1,TRBV5-5
TGTGCCTGGAGTTCGGTTAGCTACGAGCAGTACTTC,CAWSSVSYEQYF,NA,NA,TRBJ2-7,TRBV30
TGTGCCAGCAGCAAAGGCTGGACTAGCAGGGCCGGGGAGCTGTTTTTT,CASSKGWTSRAGELFF,NA,TRBD2,TRBJ2-2,TRBV6-2/TRBV6-3
TGTGCCAGCAGCCCAAACTACTCTAGCGGGGGGGCCCTGTACTTC,CASSPNYSSGGALYF,once,TRBD2,TRBJ2-5,TRBV7-3
TGTGCCAGCAGCCACCGAGTTGGGGAGACCCAGTACTTC,CASSHRVGETQYF,few,NA,TRBJ2-5,TRBV3-1/TRBV3-2
TGTGCCAGCAGCTACAGAGCCTCCTACGAGCAGTACTTC,CASSYRASYEQYF,NA,NA,TRBJ2-7,TRBV11-2
TGTGCCAGCAGTTCGGACAGCCTGGCCAAAAACATTCAGTACTTC,CASSSDSLAKNIQYF,NA,NA,TRBJ2-4,TRBV7-2
TGCGCCAGCAGCGGCGGTCGGGGAGAGACCCAGTACTTC,CASSGGRGETQYF,NA,NA,TRBJ2-5,TRBV4-3
TGCGCCAGCAGCTTGGAATTAGCGGGGGGCTTTAGCACAGATACGCAGTATTTT,CASSLELAGGFSTDTQYF,NA,TRBD2,TRBJ2-3,TRBV5-1
TGTGCCAGCAGTTACGCAGGAATGCAGCCGCAAGAGACCCAGTACTTC,CASSYAGMQPQETQYF,once,NA,TRBJ2-5,TRBV6-5
TGTGCCAGCAGCCCCAGTAGCGGGGTGGGAGAGACCCAGTACTTC,CASSPSSGVGETQYF,few,TRBD2,TRBJ2-5,TRBV7-2
TGTGCCAGCAGCCAAGAGGCCCTGTCGCGTTTTGCTAGCGGGGGGGCCCAAGATACGCAGTATTTT,CASSQEALSRFASGGAQDTQYF,NA,TRBD2,TRBJ2-3,TRBV4-2
TGTGCCAGCAGTGAAATGAGCCCCTACGAGCAGTACTTC,CASSEMSPYEQYF,NA,NA,TRBJ2-7,TRBV6-1